This TCR beta chain came from a study of resident and recirculating memory T cells in vitiligo. Study outcomes and limitations: Sequences differed between biopsy sites and patients, suggesting private specificity. No single dominant TCR clone appeared; lesion clonality varied.

About this clone itself: Its antigen is undetermined.

This table comes from immunoSEQ multiplex PCR, and its TCRdb copy is limited to in-frame clones, with some not included. The sample yields roughly 80,000 clones, about 90% seen once. Patients had to be free of confetti depigmentation, indicating active vitiligo. The germline V and J ends were trimmed by 0 bases and 4 bases, with 7 bases remaining between them. The germline CDR1 and CDR2 sequences are SGHRS and YFSETQ. The CDR3 totals 14 residues. This sequence joins TRBV5-1 and TRBJ2-2; the D is unclear. This TCR came from a male donor with vitiligo. The sample consisted of blood. CDR3 sequence: CASSLAYSTGELFF. CDR3 nucleotides: TGCGCCAGCAGCTTGGCCTACAGCACCGGGGAGCTGTTTTTT.